This T cell receptor (beta chain) was sequenced during a study of blood T cell repertoires in COVID-19. In the study overall: Sites across the United States, Italy and Spain contributed samples from acute and convalescent COVID-19.

Repertoires were generated with immunoSEQ multiplex PCR, while TCRdb's copy carries only in-frame clones and drops some. The table lists about 370,000 clones, approximately 87% of them singletons. Germline CDR1 SEHNR, CDR2 FQNEAQ (reference sequence). CDR3 size: 16 residues. The ends were cut back, 2 bases at V and 5 bases at J, with 18 bases in the middle. Seattle participants joined during active infection and were tracked over time. The TCR comes from a woman in her twenties or thirties with COVID-19, enrolled during active disease. The chain links TRBV7-9 to TRBJ2-5; D possibly corresponds to TRBD2 (5 bases). The sequencing sample was made of peripheral blood. This CDR3 reads CASSLILGMPGETQYF. For the CDR3, the DNA is TGTGCCAGCAGCTTAATCCTCGGGATGCCGGGGGAGACCCAGTACTTC.